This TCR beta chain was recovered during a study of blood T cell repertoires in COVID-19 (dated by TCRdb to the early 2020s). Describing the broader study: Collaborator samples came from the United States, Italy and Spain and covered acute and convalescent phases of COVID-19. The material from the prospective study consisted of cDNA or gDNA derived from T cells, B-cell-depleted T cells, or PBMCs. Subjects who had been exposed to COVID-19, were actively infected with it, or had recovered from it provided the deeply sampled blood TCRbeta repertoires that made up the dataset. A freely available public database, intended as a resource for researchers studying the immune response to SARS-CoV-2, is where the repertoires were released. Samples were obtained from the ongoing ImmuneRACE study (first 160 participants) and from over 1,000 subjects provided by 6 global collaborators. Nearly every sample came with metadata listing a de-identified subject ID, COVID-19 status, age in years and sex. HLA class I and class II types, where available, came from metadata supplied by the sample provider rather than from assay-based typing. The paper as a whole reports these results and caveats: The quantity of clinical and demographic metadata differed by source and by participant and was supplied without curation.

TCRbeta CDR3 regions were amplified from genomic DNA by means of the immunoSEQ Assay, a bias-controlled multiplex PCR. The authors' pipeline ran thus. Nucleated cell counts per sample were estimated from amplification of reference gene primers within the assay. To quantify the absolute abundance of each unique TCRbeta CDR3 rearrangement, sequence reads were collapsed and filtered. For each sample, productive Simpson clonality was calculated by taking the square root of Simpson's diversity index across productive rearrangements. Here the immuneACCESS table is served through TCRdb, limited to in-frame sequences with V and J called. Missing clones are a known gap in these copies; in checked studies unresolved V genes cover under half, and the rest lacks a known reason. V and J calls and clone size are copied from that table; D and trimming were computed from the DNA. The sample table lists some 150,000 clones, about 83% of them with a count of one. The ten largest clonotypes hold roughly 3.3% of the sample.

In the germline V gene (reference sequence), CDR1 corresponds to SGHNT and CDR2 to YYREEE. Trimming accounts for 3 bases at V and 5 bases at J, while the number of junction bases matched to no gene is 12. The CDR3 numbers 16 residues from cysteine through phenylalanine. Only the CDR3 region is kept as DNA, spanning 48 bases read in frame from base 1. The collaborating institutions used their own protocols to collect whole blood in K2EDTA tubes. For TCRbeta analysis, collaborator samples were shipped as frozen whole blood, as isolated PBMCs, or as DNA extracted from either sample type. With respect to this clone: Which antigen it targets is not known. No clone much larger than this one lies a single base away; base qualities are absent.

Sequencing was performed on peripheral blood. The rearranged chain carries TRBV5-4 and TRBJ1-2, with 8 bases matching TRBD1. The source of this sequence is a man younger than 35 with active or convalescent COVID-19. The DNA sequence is TGTGCCAGCAGCTCCGCGGGACTGACAGGGGAGTATGGCTACACCTTC. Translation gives CASSSAGLTGEYGYTF.